Below, one T cell receptor beta chain is given with its context. The sample belongs to a study of shared T cell receptors in the human thymus. The assay was immunoSEQ multiplex PCR, and TCRdb's table has in-frame clones only and misses some. The table shows 640,000 or so clones, with around 87% occurring only once. Deletions cut 0 bases from V and 2 bases from J, with 4 bases between. Germline V CDR1 and CDR2: SGHRS, YFSETQ. This CDR3 has 13 residues. The same data also went into a second study, on human thymus T cells. That work states: Related research found strongly overlapping thymic repertoires in unrelated individuals.

The chain carries TRBV5-1 and TRBJ2-3, with unresolved D. The receptor was derived from a boy under two years old with a congenital heart defect. The sequenced sample consisted of thymocytes. The CDR3 DNA follows: TGCGCCAGCAGCTTGGAAGCCACAGATACGCAGTATTTT. This encodes CASSLEATDTQYF.